This T cell receptor beta chain is from a study of blood T cells in healthy people across ages. V was cut by 0 bases and J by 5 bases, with 13 bases left in between. Germline V gene data show CDR1 as DFQATT and CDR2 as SNEGSKA (reference sequence). The CDR3 length is 14 residues. This clonotype was detected a few times. The authors ran a second PCR of 7 to 11 cycles using a sample-barcoded 5' primer and a J-beta primer mix. TCRdb redid the calling of the 5' RACE reads with MiXCR, one entry per CDR3 protein. The sample includes 1,800,000 or so distinct CDR3 sequences, around 40% of them seen just once.

The sequence derives from a human donor in good health. Material for sequencing was blood. The rearrangement joins TRBV20-1 to TRBJ1-1; D is unclear. Here the CDR3 reads CSARDPRERTEAFF. The CDR3 DNA reads as TGCAGTGCTAGAGATCCCCGGGAGAGGACTGAAGCTTTCTTT.